The 14 T cell receptor beta chains below all came from one sample that was sequenced in a study of shared clonotypes between healthy human individuals. Generated by immunoSEQ multiplex PCR, the TCRdb table keeps only in-frame clones and is missing some. The table lists roughly 600,000 clones, 95% to 98% of them singletons. Selected positively for CCR7 and CD45RO-negative, naive CD8 cells excluded terminally differentiated effector memory CD45RA+ cells. Sample: naive CD8+ T cells sorted from blood. All receptors come from a man aged 25-45 years in good health.

This clone came up once. The rearrangement uses TRBV5-4 and TRBJ1-2, with 11 bases identical to TRBD1. V lost 7 bases to trimming and J lost 6 bases; unmatched junction nucleotides: 14. CDR1 is SGHNT and CDR2 is YYREEE in the germline V gene (reference sequence). CDR3 length: 16 residues. CDR3 in DNA: TGTGCCAGCGCCCGGGACAGGGGGATTTGGATGGATGGCTACACCTTC. Its protein product is CASARDRGIWMDGYTF.

This chain connects TRBV13 to TRBJ1-2; 7 nucleotides match TRBD1. The CDR3 is 15 amino acids. J was trimmed by 8 bases and V by 4 bases; bases with no gene match: 13. Germline V gene sequence: CDR1 PRHDT, CDR2 FYEKMQ (reference sequence). The DNA of the CDR3 is TGTGCCAGCAGCTCACGGACAGGCGGGGGGTACGGCTACACCTTC. It specifies CASSSRTGGGYGYTF.

This clone was counted a few times. The chain uses TRBV6-5 and TRBJ2-2; the match to TRBD2 covers 9 bases. Per the germline V gene, CDR1 is MNHEY and CDR2 is SVGAGI. The CDR3 contains 16 residues. V was clipped by 2 bases and J by 8 bases; unmatched bases: 9. The CDR3 is CASSYVLLGLAGELFF. CDR3 nucleotides: TGTGCCAGCAGTTACGTACTCCTAGGACTAGCGGGGGAGCTGTTTTTT.

The chain recombines TRBV27 with TRBJ2-2; TRBD2 aligns across 7 bases. The germline V gene encodes CDR1 MNHEY and CDR2 SMNVEV (reference sequence). This CDR3 has 16 amino acids. The J segment lost 0 bases and the V segment lost 6 bases, leaving 7 bases of the junction unmatched. CDR3 residues: CASRSSGGANTGELFF. The DNA of the CDR3 is TGTGCCAGCAGATCTAGCGGAGGCGCGAACACCGGGGAGCTGTTTTTT.

The chain joins TRBV7-7 to TRBJ2-5; maybe TRBD1 (6 bases). Trimming took 1 base from V and 5 from J, leaving 17 bases between them. The CDR3 is 16 amino acids. Germline assignment: CDR1 SSHAT and CDR2 FNYEAQ (reference sequence). CDR3 sequence: CASSLGGRGFSETQYF. CDR3 in DNA: TGTGCCAGCAGCTTAGGCGGCAGGGGATTTTCGGAGACCCAGTACTTC.

This chain joins TRBV5-1 and TRBJ2-5; 8 bases line up with TRBD1. There are 19 residues in the CDR3. With 3 bases clipped from V and 4 bases from J, the junction kept 20 bases outside the gene matches. Germline V CDR1 and CDR2: SGHRS, YFSETQ. The CDR3 DNA follows: TGCGCCAGCAGCTCCGTCACAGACAGCGAGACAGGGGAGGTAGAGACCCAGTACTTC. This codes for CASSSVTDSETGEVETQYF.

This chain connects TRBV7-9 to TRBJ1-2, with a weak D call TRBD1 (5 bases). Germline CDR1 is SEHNR and CDR2 is FQNEAQ (reference sequence). The CDR3 runs 11 residues. V lost 7 bases and J lost 4, with 7 bases in between. The CDR3 protein is CASTGGYGYTF. CDR3 coding DNA: TGTGCCAGCACGGGGGGCTATGGCTACACCTTC. The complete variable domain, with remaining parts taken from reference TRBV7-9 and TRBJ1-2, reads DTGVSQNPRHKITKRGQNVTFRCDPISEHNRLYWYRQTLGQGPEFLTYFQNEAQLEKSRLLSDRFSAERPKGSFSTLEIQRTEQGDSAMYLCASTGGYGYTFGSGTRLTVV.

This clone was seen once. The gene calls are TRBV6-5 and TRBJ1-1; 8 nucleotides agree with TRBD1. The germline gives CDR1 MNHEY, CDR2 SVGAGI. The CDR3 loop spans 15 amino acids. Losses at the gene ends were 5 bases for V and 6 bases for J; bases not matched to a gene: 11. CDR3: CASSLRTGLGSEAFF. The CDR3 DNA follows: TGTGCCAGCAGTCTACGGACAGGGCTAGGCTCTGAAGCTTTCTTT.

The gene calls are TRBV7-6 and TRBJ1-1, with 7 bases fitting TRBD1. Trimming took 1 base from V and 4 from J; bases not matched to a gene: 3. Germline values: CDR1 SGHVS, CDR2 FNYEAQ. The CDR3 sequence is 14 residues long. The CDR3: CASSLETGFTEAFF. In nucleotides, the CDR3 is TGTGCCAGCAGCTTAGAGACAGGGTTCACTGAAGCTTTCTTT.

V gene TRBV9 combines with J gene TRBJ2-1; 10 bases fit TRBD1. The CDR3 has 16 residues. J lost 7 bases, V lost 3 bases, and 10 bases had no gene match. Germline values: CDR1 SGDLS, CDR2 YYNGEE. Written as DNA, the CDR3 is TGTGCCAGCAGCGCATTGGGACAGGGGAGGCGAAATGAGCAGTTCTTC. Its translation is CASSALGQGRRNEQFF.

This chain joins TRBV5-1 and TRBJ2-5; 10 nucleotides agree with TRBD2. V lost 4 bases and J lost 3; bases outside the gene matches: 12. The CDR3 length is 17 residues. CDR1 and CDR2 (germline): SGHRS, YFSETQ. CDR3 sequence: CASSLISHLAGEETQYF. The CDR3 bases are TGCGCCAGCAGCCTAATATCCCATCTAGCGGGAGAAGAGACCCAGTACTTC.

This rearrangement joins TRBV12-2 to TRBJ2-2; the D segment call TRBD2 is taken from the table without a DNA check. TRBV12-2 is recorded as a pseudogene. The CDR3 runs to 17 residues. CDR3 region: CASRLDPAGEPTGELFF. CDR3 DNA: TGTGCAAGTCGCTTAGATCCAGCGGGAGAGCCCACCGGGGAGCTGTTTTTT.

Written as DNA, the CDR3 is TGCGCCAGCAGCCAAGGGACAGGGGACTCTGGAAACACCATATATTTT. It is translated as CASSQGTGDSGNTIYF. The gene calls are TRBV4-3 and TRBJ1-3, with 9 bases that match TRBD1. There are 16 residues in the CDR3. CDR1 LGHNA and CDR2 YSLEER come from the germline V gene. The ends lost 1 base at V and 0 bases at J; junction bases unmatched: 1.

The chain carries TRBV7-6 and TRBJ2-1; TRBD2 matches at 7 bases. In germline, CDR1 is SGHVS, CDR2 FNYEAQ. V lost 5 bases to trimming and J lost 8 bases; unmatched junction nucleotides: 9. The CDR3 is 14 residues long. CDR3 sequence: CASSQRTRGYEQFF. The CDR3 bases are TGTGCCAGCAGCCAACGGACTAGAGGCTATGAGCAGTTCTTC.